This T cell receptor (beta chain) was sequenced during a study of blood T cell repertoires in COVID-19 (TCRdb year 2020). Turning to the overall study: Collaborator samples came from the United States, Italy and Spain and covered acute and convalescent phases of COVID-19. The dataset comprised deeply sampled blood TCRbeta repertoires from subjects exposed to, actively infected with, or recovered from COVID-19. The material from the prospective study consisted of cDNA or gDNA derived from T cells, B-cell-depleted T cells, or PBMCs. The repertoires were released in a freely available public database meant as a resource for research on the immune response to SARS-CoV-2. Where HLA class I and class II types were available, the types were taken from metadata supplied by the sample provider, not from assay-based typing. The samples were drawn from the first 160 participants of the ongoing ImmuneRACE study and from 1,254 subjects provided by 6 global collaborators. Nearly every sample came with metadata listing a de-identified subject ID, COVID-19 status, age in years and sex.

V and J lose 2 bases and 4 bases, and a span of 9 bases separates them. From a lookup of the germline V gene, CDR1 and CDR2 are SGHTA and FQGNSA. Inclusive of the bounding cysteine and phenylalanine, the CDR3 is 14 residues long. Of the read, only the CDR3 DNA is kept; its 42 bases are in frame from base 1. TCRbeta CDR3 regions were amplified from genomic DNA by means of the immunoSEQ Assay, a bias-controlled multiplex PCR. The original pipeline was this. Within the assay, amplification of reference gene primers was used to estimate how many nucleated cells each sample contained. To quantify the absolute abundance of each unique TCRbeta CDR3 rearrangement, sequence reads were collapsed and filtered. For each sample, productive Simpson clonality was calculated as the square root of Simpson's diversity index across productive rearrangements. The source is immuneACCESS, and TCRdb retained only in-frame sequences with V and J called. Part of the clones is not carried over; for the studies checked, unresolved V genes explain less than half of this, and the remainder is unexplained. That table supplies the V and J calls and clone size; D and trimming were determined from the DNA. Across this sample there are some 120,000 clones, with approximately 85% seen only once. The ten top clones hold roughly 7.9% of the sample.

Results and caveats for the whole study, not just this receptor: The amount of clinical and demographic metadata varied by source and participant and was provided uncurated.

Each collaborating institution followed its own protocols to collect whole blood in K2EDTA tubes. Collaborator samples were shipped for TCRbeta analysis as frozen whole blood, isolated PBMCs, or DNA extracted from either sample type. Concerning this clone: The antigen it binds to is not known. Base qualities are missing; no much larger clone stands one base away.

The TCR originated in a man between 65 and 80 years old with acute or convalescent COVID-19. Sequencing used peripheral blood. The rearranged chain carries TRBV7-2 and TRBJ1-5, with TRBD1 tentatively as D gene (5 bases match). CDR3 region: CASSLQAGNQPQHF. The nucleotide sequence is given as TGTGCCAGCAGCTTACAGGCAGGGAATCAGCCCCAGCATTTT.